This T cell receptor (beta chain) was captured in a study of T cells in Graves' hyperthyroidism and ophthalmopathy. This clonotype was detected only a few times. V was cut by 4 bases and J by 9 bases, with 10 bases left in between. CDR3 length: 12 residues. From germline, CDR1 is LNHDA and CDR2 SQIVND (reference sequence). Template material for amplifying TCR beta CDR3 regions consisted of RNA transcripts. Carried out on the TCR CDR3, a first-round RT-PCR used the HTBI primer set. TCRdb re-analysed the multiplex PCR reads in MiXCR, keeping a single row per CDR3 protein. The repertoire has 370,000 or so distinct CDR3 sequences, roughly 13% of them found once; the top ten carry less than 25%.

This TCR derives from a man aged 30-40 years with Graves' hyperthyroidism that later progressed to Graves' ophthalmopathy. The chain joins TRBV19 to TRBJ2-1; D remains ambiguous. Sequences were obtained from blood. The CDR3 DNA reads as TGTGCCAGTAGTAGTTTGGGGTTTGAGCAGTTCTTC. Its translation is CASSSLGFEQFF.